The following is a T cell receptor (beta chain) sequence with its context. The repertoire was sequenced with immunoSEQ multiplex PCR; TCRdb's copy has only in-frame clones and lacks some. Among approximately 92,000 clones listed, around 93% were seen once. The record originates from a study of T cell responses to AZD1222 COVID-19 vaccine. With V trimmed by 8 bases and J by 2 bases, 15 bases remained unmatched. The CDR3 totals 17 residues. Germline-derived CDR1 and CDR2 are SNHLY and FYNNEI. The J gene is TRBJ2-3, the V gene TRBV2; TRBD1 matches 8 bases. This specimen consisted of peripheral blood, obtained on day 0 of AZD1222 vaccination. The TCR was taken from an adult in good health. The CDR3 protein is CASEFGQGESLTDTQYF. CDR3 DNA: TGTGCCAGCGAGTTCGGACAGGGAGAAAGTCTCACAGATACGCAGTATTTT.